The T cell receptor (beta chain) described here comes from a study of blood T cell repertoires in COVID-19. Study context: Material from acute and convalescent COVID-19 was sourced from the United States, Italy and Spain. In each case, the material was cDNA or gDNA derived from T cells, B-cell-depleted T cells, or PBMCs.

Clones were sequenced by immunoSEQ multiplex PCR, and TCRdb holds only the in-frame ones, with some missing. Here the sample spans about 320,000 clones, 85% to 90% being singletons. What the recovered Cohort 3 donors had was two negative PCRs, clearance, or symptom resolution. The germline V gene encodes CDR1 KGHSY and CDR2 FQNENV. V shed 3 bases and J 4 bases; nucleotides not matched to a gene: 19. The CDR3 sequence is 19 residues long. This sequence joins TRBV16 and TRBJ1-2; 8 bases align to TRBD1. This clonotype originated in a woman aged 18-35 years who had recovered from COVID-19. Sequencing was carried out using PBMCs or T cells enriched from blood (not recorded which). The CDR3 DNA is TGTGCCAGCAGCCACGGGGATGTGCAGGGGGCTTATCACCCCTATGGCTACACCTTC. This codes for CASSHGDVQGAYHPYGYTF.